This TCR beta chain was recovered during a study of blood T cell repertoires in COVID-19. On the study more broadly: Sources were T cells, B-cell-depleted T cells, or PBMCs; the material itself was cDNA or gDNA.

Generated by immunoSEQ multiplex PCR, the TCRdb table keeps only in-frame clones and is missing some. The sample holds about 44,000 clones; about 81% are singletons and the top ten take less than 50%. V gave up 7 bases and J gave up 0 bases, with 10 bases separating them. Germline V gene lookup returns CDR1 MNHEY and CDR2 SVGAGI. CDR3 length equals 14 residues. This sequence joins TRBV6-5 and TRBJ2-1; D gene uncertain. This TCR came from a human donor in a cohort sampled during active COVID-19. The sequencing input was peripheral blood. The CDR3 DNA sequence: TGTGCCAGCAACAGCATCAGCTCCTACAATGAGCAGTTCTTC. This sequence encodes CASNSISSYNEQFF.